This section outlines one T cell receptor beta chain sequence together with its context. The data were taken from a study of T cell responses to AZD1222 COVID-19 vaccine. Some clones are missing from TCRdb's copy, which holds only in-frame ones; the method was immunoSEQ multiplex PCR. The sample shows over 100,000 clones, roughly 92% of them seen only once. The germline V gene encodes CDR1 SGHNT and CDR2 YYREEE (reference sequence). This CDR3 has 15 amino acids. J lost 7 bases, V lost 4 bases, and 10 bases had no gene match. This chain joins TRBV5-4 and TRBJ1-2; TRBD1 matches at 10 bases. This material consisted of peripheral blood, taken on day 0 of AZD1222 vaccination. This TCR was recovered from an adult in good health. The CDR3 here is CASSVDRGPRGGYTF. For the CDR3, the DNA is TGTGCCAGCAGCGTTGACAGGGGGCCCCGGGGTGGCTACACCTTC.